Shown below are 23 T cell receptor beta chains from a single sample sequenced in a study of blood T cells in healthy people across ages. For the second PCR, which ran for 7 to 11 cycles, a sample-barcoded 5' primer and a J-beta primer mix were used. TCRdb called the 5' RACE reads again in MiXCR, with one record for every CDR3 protein. The sample lists some 670,000 distinct CDR3 sequences; 52% were seen once. Sample: blood. These receptors all come from a woman older than 75 in good health.

This clonotype was observed at least ten times. The chain couples TRBV5-1 to TRBJ2-4, with a possible D match to TRBD1 (6 bases). The CDR3 is 13 residues long. Looked up from germline, CDR1 is SGHRS and CDR2 is YFSETQ. The V end was cut by 4 bases, the J end by 7 bases, with 12 bases between. The CDR3 sequence: CASSRGQRNIQYF. DNA of the CDR3: TGCGCCAGCAGCAGAGGACAGAGGAACATTCAGTACTTC. The complete variable domain, with remaining parts taken from reference TRBV5-1 and TRBJ2-4, reads KAGVTQTPRYLIKTRGQQVTLSCSPISGHRSVSWYQQTPGQGLQFLFEYFSETQRNKGNFPGRFSGRQFSNSRSEMNVSTLELGDSALYLCASSRGQRNIQYFGAGTRLSVL.

The CDR3: CASSPATGTGSYEQYF. CDR3 coding DNA: TGTGCCAGCAGCCCTGCCACCGGGACAGGTTCCTACGAGCAGTACTTC. The chain has TRBV4-2 and TRBJ2-7; 8 nucleotides match TRBD1. V gave up 4 bases and J gave up 1 base; unmatched junction bases: 9. Germline CDR1 and CDR2: LGHNA and YNFKEQ. CDR3 length: 16 amino acids.

As regards this clonotype: A much more abundant neighbour one base away suggests this may be a read error. This chain connects TRBV5-1 to TRBJ2-1, with TRBD2 matching 8 bases. Germline assignment: CDR1 SGHRS and CDR2 YFSETQ. The CDR3 has 16 amino acids. CDR3 nucleotide sequence: TGCGTCAGCAGCCAAATGCTGGCGGGAGGTATGGATGAGCAGTTCTTC. Translation gives CVSSQMLAGGMDEQFF.

The rearrangement uses TRBV20-1 and TRBJ2-1; 12 bases map to TRBD2. CDR1 is DFQATT, CDR2 SNEGSKA, per germline (reference sequence). After removal of 3 bases from V and 3 bases from J, the junction contained 12 bases not matched to a gene. The CDR3 is made up of 18 amino acids. DNA of the CDR3: TGCAGTGCTAGTAGGCGCCTAGCGGGAGGGCCCGGCTACAATGAGCAGTTCTTC. This translates into CSASRRLAGGPGYNEQFF.

In its sample, this clonotype was seen a few times. The chain recombines TRBV5-1 with TRBJ1-1, with D unclear. This CDR3 contains 13 residues. V shed 4 bases and J shed 1 base, with 8 bases lying between them. Germline V gene lookup returns CDR1 SGHRS and CDR2 YFSETQ. The CDR3 region has the DNA TGCGCCAGCAGCACCCAGAAGAACACTGAAGCTTTCTTT. Protein sequence: CASSTQKNTEAFF.

The chain is built from TRBV10-3 and TRBJ2-1; 12 bases match TRBD2. This CDR3 is 16 amino acids long. Germline V gene lookup returns CDR1 ENHRY and CDR2 SYGVKD. V lost 6 bases, J lost 9 bases, and 12 bases stayed unmatched. CDR3 sequence: CAIRHASGGAFPEQFF. CDR3 coding DNA: TGTGCCATCAGGCACGCTAGCGGGGGGGCCTTTCCTGAGCAGTTCTTC.

The chain recombines TRBV2 with TRBJ2-4; D is perhaps TRBD1 or TRBD2 (5 bases each). CDR3 length: 14 amino acids. CDR1 is SNHLY and CDR2 is FYNNEI in the germline V gene. The germline V and J ends were trimmed by 1 base and 7 bases, with 11 bases remaining between them. The CDR3 DNA is TGTGCCAGCAGTGAAGATGGGGGATTCAACATTCAGTACTTC. Residues: CASSEDGGFNIQYF.

CDR3 protein: CASSLTGGFGEQYF. The CDR3 DNA follows: TGCGCCAGCAGCTTAACAGGGGGCTTTGGCGAGCAGTACTTC. The chain couples TRBV5-1 to TRBJ2-7; the match to TRBD1 covers 9 bases. CDR3 length: 14 residues. Germline CDR1 and CDR2: SGHRS and YFSETQ. The V gene end was trimmed by 2 bases and the J gene end by 6 bases; junction bases not matched to a gene: 6.

This chain joins TRBV3-1 and TRBJ2-5; 7 nucleotides match TRBD1. Judging by the DNA end, TRBJ2-7 fits better; the J call may be wrong. This CDR3 has 14 residues. CDR1 is LGHDT and CDR2 is YNNKEL in the germline V gene (reference sequence). The chain's CDR3 is CASSQLGTEYEQYF. The CDR3 DNA reads as TGTGCCAGCAGCCAACTTGGGACAGAATACGAGCAGTACTTC.

The chain carries TRBV29-1 and TRBJ2-3; D is unclear. The germline V gene encodes CDR1 SQVTM and CDR2 ANQGSEA. This CDR3 is 13 amino acids long. V lost 3 bases to trimming and J lost 0 bases, with 7 bases between them. As DNA, the CDR3 is TGCAGCGTTGATGCGCAGAGCACAGATACGCAGTATTTT. Encoded protein: CSVDAQSTDTQYF.

Many counts were recorded for this clonotype. The chain joins TRBV30 to TRBJ2-1; D may be TRBD1 (5 bases). V lost 5 bases and J lost 4, with 6 bases in between. Germline V CDR1 and CDR2: GTSNPN, SVGIG (reference sequence). The CDR3 runs to 11 residues. The CDR3 bases are TGTGCCTGGGACAGTTACAATGAGCAGTTCTTC. As protein: CAWDSYNEQFF.

Of note for this clonotype: This may stem from a read error, because a much larger clone lies one nucleotide away. This chain uses TRBV29-1 with TRBJ1-2, with TRBD1 matching 9 bases. CDR1 is SQVTM and CDR2 is ANQGSEA in the germline V gene. The V and J ends lost 1 base and 4 bases, in that order; junction bases with no gene match: 1. This CDR3 contains 13 residues. The CDR3 DNA reads as TGCAGCGTTGAAGCGACAGGGGGCTATGGCTACACCTTC. This codes for CSVEATGGYGYTF. Using reference TRBV29-1 and TRBJ1-2 for the parts outside the CDR3, the full variable domain is SAVISQKPSRDICQRGTSLTIQCQVDSQVTMMFWYRQQPGQSLTLIATANQGSEATYESGFVIDKFPISRPNLTFSTLTVSNMSPEDSSIYLCSVEATGGYGYTFGSGTRLTVV.

The chain joins TRBV4-1 to TRBJ2-3; TRBD2 aligns across 13 bases. Per the germline V gene, CDR1 is MGHRA and CDR2 is YSYEKL. The ends lost 1 base at V and 6 bases at J; junction bases unmatched: 1. The CDR3 spans 15 residues. The CDR3 DNA follows: TGCGCCAGCAGCCAAGGGACTAGCGGGAGTGATACGCAGTATTTT. Its translation: CASSQGTSGSDTQYF.

This clonotype was recorded many times. CDR3 sequence (DNA): TGTGCCAGCAGCGGACTAAGGTACAATGAGCAGTTCTTC. Its protein is CASSGLRYNEQFF. The chain links TRBV27 to TRBJ2-1, with a weak D call TRBD2 (6 bases). Germline V gene sequence: CDR1 MNHEY, CDR2 SMNVEV (reference sequence). This CDR3 has 13 residues. The V gene lost 6 bases and the J gene lost 4 bases, with 10 bases spanning the gap.

The chain carries TRBV18 and TRBJ2-2; D is possibly TRBD1 or TRBD2 (5 bases each). The germline CDR1 and CDR2 sequences are KGHSH and LQKENI. The V end was cut by 6 bases, the J end by 1 base, with 12 bases between. The CDR3 runs 15 residues. The CDR3 is CASSYRDGNTGELFF. The CDR3 DNA sequence: TGTGCCAGCTCGTACCGGGACGGGAACACCGGGGAGCTGTTTTTT.

Concerning this clonotype itself: This may be a read error: a much more frequent sequence differs by one nucleotide. The CDR3 protein is CASSHGGPYGQFF. The CDR3, as DNA: TGTGCCAGCAGCCACGGGGGGCCTTATGGGCAGTTCTTC. The chain links TRBV3-1 to TRBJ2-1, with a possible D match to TRBD2 (7 bases). The CDR3 has 13 amino acids. Trimming removed 3 bases from V and 12 bases from J, with 15 bases in between. The germline CDR1 and CDR2 sequences are LGHDT and YNNKEL (reference sequence).

V usage is TRBV4-2 and J usage is TRBJ2-7; 7 bases are shared with TRBD1. V trimming: 5 bases; J trimming: 2 bases; junction bases outside the gene matches: 6. The CDR3 loop spans 14 amino acids. Germline CDR1 LGHNA, CDR2 YNFKEQ. DNA of the CDR3: TGTGCCAGCAGCACAGGGGCAGTCACCTACGAGCAGTACTTC. Its translation is CASSTGAVTYEQYF.

The J gene is TRBJ1-2, the V gene TRBV5-1; D not resolved. Trimming stripped 4 bases from V and 4 bases from J, with 14 bases between. The germline CDR1 and CDR2 sequences are SGHRS and YFSETQ. The CDR3 runs 14 residues. The CDR3 coding sequence is TGCGCCAGCAGCCTGAGTAAGGAAGTCTATGGCTACACCTTC. Its protein product is CASSLSKEVYGYTF. Filled out from reference TRBV5-1 and TRBJ1-2, the complete variable domain reads KAGVTQTPRYLIKTRGQQVTLSCSPISGHRSVSWYQQTPGQGLQFLFEYFSETQRNKGNFPGRFSGRQFSNSRSEMNVSTLELGDSALYLCASSLSKEVYGYTFGSGTRLTVV.

This chain joins TRBV2 and TRBJ2-4; D perhaps matches TRBD2 (5 bases). The J call may be incorrect, as the DNA end agrees better with TRBJ2-7. CDR1 is SNHLY and CDR2 is FYNNEI in the germline V gene. The CDR3 has 16 amino acids. DNA for the CDR3: TGTGCCAGCAGTGAAACGCCGGGCGGGCAAGCCTACGAGCAGTACTTC. Translated, it gives CASSETPGGQAYEQYF.

The CDR3 region is CASSVQGATDTQYF. In nucleotides, the CDR3 is TGCGCCAGCAGCGTGCAGGGAGCCACAGATACGCAGTATTTT. The chain has TRBV5-1 and TRBJ2-3, with D tentatively TRBD1 or TRBD2 (5 bases each). This CDR3 region has 14 residues. The germline gives CDR1 SGHRS, CDR2 YFSETQ. V shed 4 bases and J shed 2 bases, with 11 bases lying between them.

This chain links TRBV5-1 with TRBJ2-7; TRBD2 agrees at 8 bases. The CDR3 extends over 15 amino acids. V lost 1 base, J lost 7 bases, and 10 bases stayed unmatched. Per the germline V gene, CDR1 is SGHRS and CDR2 is YFSETQ. The DNA of the CDR3 is TGCGCCAGCAGCTTGTTACCAGCGGGAGACAATGAGCAGTACTTC. Encoded protein: CASSLLPAGDNEQYF.

The table lists this clonotype with a few counts. The V call is TRBV20-1, the J call TRBJ2-3; D possibly uses TRBD1 or TRBD2 (5 bases each). This CDR3 spans 13 amino acids. In germline, CDR1 is DFQATT, CDR2 SNEGSKA (reference sequence). Trimming removed 6 bases at V and 5 bases at J, with 15 bases between. Here the CDR3 reads CSAHLPGRDTQYF. In DNA form, the CDR3 reads TGCAGTGCCCACCTCCCAGGGAGAGATACGCAGTATTTT.

This clonotype is a singleton in its sample. DNA for the CDR3: TGTGCCACCAGCATTCTAGGGGGCTCTGGGGCCAACGTCCTGACTTTC. It is translated as CATSILGGSGANVLTF. The chain joins TRBV15 to TRBJ2-6; tentative D call: TRBD1 (6 bases). The CDR3 consists of 16 residues. Looked up from germline, CDR1 is LNHNV and CDR2 is YYDKDF (reference sequence). V was clipped by 4 bases and J by 0 bases, with 10 bases between them.